The 20 T cell receptor beta chains listed next were all sequenced from one sample in a study of T cells expressing NK-cell markers. Following a re-call of the 5' RACE reads, TCRdb has one entry per CDR3 protein and lacks DNA. The listing records 150,000 to 200,000 distinct CDR3 sequences. Specimen: blood T cells: a sorted CD56 or NKG2C T cell subset, CD4+ or CD8+ T cells, or bulk PBMC T cells (not recorded which). The origin of the receptors is a woman between 18 and 69 years old in good health.

The chain is built from TRBV6-1 and TRBJ2-6; as DNA is missing, the TRBD1 call by TCRdb cannot be tested. Germline CDR1 and CDR2: MNHNS and SASEGT. The CDR3 totals 16 residues. The CDR3 sequence: CASSVRGQGKANVLTF.

The V and J genes are TRBV29-1 and TRBJ2-1; TCRdb proposes TRBD1, but this gene call is untestable without DNA. Germline V gene lookup returns CDR1 SQVTM and CDR2 ANQGSEA. This CDR3 spans 13 amino acids. The CDR3 sequence is CSVPGQGYNEQFF.

CDR3 amino acids: CASGSSGAETQYF. The rearrangement uses TRBV12-5 and TRBJ2-5; with no DNA, the TCRdb D assignment of TRBD2 cannot be verified. CDR1 is LGHNT, CDR2 FRNRAP, per germline. This CDR3 spans 13 amino acids.

The rearrangement joins TRBV12-3 or TRBV12-4 to TRBJ2-5; TCRdb's D gene call, TRBD1, goes unchecked for lack of DNA. The CDR3 runs 15 residues. This CDR3 reads CASAYRGGLGETQYF.

The chain links TRBV5-1 to TRBJ1-2; TCRdb gives TRBD1 as the D gene, but with no DNA this cannot be confirmed. The CDR3 length is 15 residues. In germline, CDR1 is SGHRS, CDR2 YFSETQ. The CDR3 region is CASSPQPGGNYGYTF.

The chain recombines TRBV7-9 with TRBJ2-1. CDR3 length: 14 amino acids. Germline loops: CDR1 SEHNR, CDR2 FQNEAQ (reference sequence). The CDR3 loop is CASSLVLGYNEQFF.

CDR3 region: CASSSSSSPSGNTIYF. The chain carries TRBV12-3 or TRBV12-4 and TRBJ1-3; TCRdb indicates TRBD1, and absent DNA this call remains unverified. The CDR3 runs 16 residues.

The chain combines TRBV2 with TRBJ2-6. The CDR3 runs 15 residues. The germline V gene encodes CDR1 SNHLY and CDR2 FYNNEI. CDR3 sequence reads: CASSVDFSGANVLTF. Complete variable domain (other parts from reference TRBV2 and TRBJ2-6): EPEVTQTPSHQVTQMGQEVILRCVPISNHLYFYWYRQILGQKVEFLVSFYNNEISEKSEIFDDQFSVERPDGSNFTLKIRSTKLEDSAMYFCASSVDFSGANVLTFGAGSRLTVL.

The chain has TRBV5-6 and TRBJ2-5; TCRdb designates TRBD1, a call that cannot be tested without DNA. Per germline, CDR1 SGHDT and CDR2 YYEEEE. The CDR3 covers 14 residues. Here the CDR3 reads CASSAPVGGETQYF.

The chain carries TRBV25-1 and TRBJ2-1; TCRdb names TRBD2, which stays unverified in the absence of DNA. CDR1 and CDR2 (germline): MGHDK, SYGVNS. The CDR3 consists of 13 residues. CDR3 in amino acids: CASRKPGGNEQFF.

V and J are TRBV28 and TRBJ2-1; with no DNA, the TCRdb D assignment of TRBD1 cannot be verified. The CDR3 spans 13 residues. CDR1 is MDHEN, CDR2 SYDVKM, per germline. The CDR3 sequence is CASSLSRVNEQFF.

The chain is built from TRBV4-1 and TRBJ2-7; TCRdb picks TRBD1, but there is no DNA to check that call. The CDR3 consists of 18 residues. Germline assignment: CDR1 MGHRA and CDR2 YSYEKL. The CDR3 protein is CASSQNAPTGPGSYEQYF.

V is TRBV24-1 and J is TRBJ2-2; the D gene TCRdb calls, TRBD1, cannot be checked with no DNA. CDR1 is KGHDR, CDR2 SFDVKD, per germline. The CDR3 covers 13 residues. This chain's CDR3 is CATGGQRAGELFF.

The V call is TRBV30, the J call TRBJ2-3; TCRdb names TRBD1, which stays unverified in the absence of DNA. Germline-derived CDR1 and CDR2 are GTSNPN and SVGIG (reference sequence). This CDR3 contains 14 residues. The CDR3 spells CAWSMGGPPDTQYF.

This chain connects TRBV7-9 to TRBJ2-1. Germline V gene lookup returns CDR1 SEHNR and CDR2 FQNEAQ (reference sequence). This CDR3 comprises 15 residues. Here the CDR3 reads CASSFPSSSYNEQFF. The full variable domain, completed using reference TRBV7-9 and TRBJ2-1, is DTGVSQNPRHKITKRGQNVTFRCDPISEHNRLYWYRQTLGQGPEFLTYFQNEAQLEKSRLLSDRFSAERPKGSFSTLEIQRTEQGDSAMYLCASSFPSSSYNEQFFGPGTRLTVL.

The V call is TRBV20-1, the J call TRBJ2-3; the TCRdb call, TRBD2, lacks DNA for checking. CDR1 and CDR2 from the germline V gene are DFQATT and SNEGSKA (reference sequence). The CDR3 is 14 residues long. CDR3 protein: CSAVTSGGTDTQYF.

The chain uses TRBV15 and TRBJ2-1; the D gene TCRdb calls, TRBD2, cannot be checked with no DNA. Germline CDR1 LNHNV, CDR2 YYDKDF (reference sequence). This CDR3 has 15 residues. This chain's CDR3 is CATSRARDYDNEQFF.

The rearrangement links TRBV3-1 to TRBJ1-6. The germline CDR1 and CDR2 sequences are LGHDT and YNNKEL (reference sequence). This CDR3 region has 13 residues. The CDR3 sequence is CASSPGFDSPLHF.

This chain joins TRBV12-3 or TRBV12-4 and TRBJ2-5; TCRdb calls TRBD2, which cannot be checked without DNA. The CDR3 loop spans 15 amino acids. This CDR3 reads CASTLGSGMSETQYF.

The chain is built from TRBV20-1 and TRBJ2-7; TCRdb gives TRBD1 as the D gene, but with no DNA this cannot be confirmed. The CDR3 totals 15 residues. Germline assignment: CDR1 DFQATT and CDR2 SNEGSKA (reference sequence). The CDR3 region is CSARDLRGSSYEQYF.